This TCR beta chain comes out of a study of CD8 T cells in Susac syndrome. The study, taken as a whole, reports: Expansion of clones was not seen in the CD4+ T cell repertoires of Susac syndrome.

The RNA, about 0.45 to 1 ug, was put through reverse transcription using random hexamers. Multiplex immunoSEQ PCR targeted 54 Vbeta and 13 Jbeta TCR beta segments. MiXCR was run by TCRdb on the immunoSEQ multiplex PCR reads, yielding one entry per CDR3 protein. The profile shows more than 150,000 distinct CDR3 sequences, roughly 96% of them singletons. Susac syndrome patients met recently defined diagnostic criteria for definite or probable disease. About this clonotype itself: Its cognate antigen is unknown.

The V end lost 5 bases, the J end lost 0 bases, and 21 bases lay between the germline ends. Per the germline V gene, CDR1 is SQVTM and CDR2 is ANQGSEA. CDR3 length equals 17 residues. The origin of this receptor is a human donor with Susac syndrome. The material sequenced was CD4+ T cells from PBMCs. The chain joins TRBV29-1 to TRBJ2-3; maybe TRBD1 (6 bases). CDR3 residues: CSVQFSEGVQSTDTQYF. The CDR3 bases are TGCAGCGTTCAATTTTCCGAGGGGGTTCAAAGCACAGATACGCAGTATTTT.